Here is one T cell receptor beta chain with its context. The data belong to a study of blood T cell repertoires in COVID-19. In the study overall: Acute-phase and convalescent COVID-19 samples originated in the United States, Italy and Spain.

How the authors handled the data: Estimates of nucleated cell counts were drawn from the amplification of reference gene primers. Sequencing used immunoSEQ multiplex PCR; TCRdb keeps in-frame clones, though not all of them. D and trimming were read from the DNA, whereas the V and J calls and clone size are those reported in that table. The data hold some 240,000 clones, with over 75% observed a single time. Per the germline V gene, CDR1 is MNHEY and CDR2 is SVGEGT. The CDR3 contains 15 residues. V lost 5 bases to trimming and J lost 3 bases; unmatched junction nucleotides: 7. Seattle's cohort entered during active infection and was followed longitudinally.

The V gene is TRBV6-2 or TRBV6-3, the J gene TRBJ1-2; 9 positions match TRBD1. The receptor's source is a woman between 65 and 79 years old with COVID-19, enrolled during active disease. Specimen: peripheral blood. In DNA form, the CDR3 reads TGTGCCAGCAGTAGTGCGACAGGGGGATACTATGGCTACACCTTC. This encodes CASSSATGGYYGYTF.